What follows are 22 T cell receptor beta chains derived from one specimen sequenced in a study of OX40 agonist ivuxolimab in advanced cancers. TCRdb keeps only in-frame clones here, not all; method: immunoSEQ multiplex PCR. This sample has around 19,000 clones, with just over 85% found just once. The input for sequencing was CD4+ or CD8+ T cells sorted from blood, taken in a trial of the OX40 agonist ivuxolimab. These receptors were taken from an adult with an advanced solid tumor such as melanoma, head and neck, liver or kidney cancer.

This clone came up once. A read error may explain this, as a much larger clone is one base away. CDR3 protein: CASSQRTGTGTYEQYF. In nucleotides, the CDR3 is TGCGCCAGCAGCCAAAGGACCGGGACAGGGACCTACGAGCAGTACTTC. The J gene is TRBJ2-7, the V gene TRBV4-3; TRBD1 matches 9 bases. There are 16 residues in the CDR3. V lost 2 bases to trimming and J lost 2 bases; unmatched junction nucleotides: 7. Germline lookup yields CDR1 LGHNA and CDR2 YSLEER.

This chain links TRBV9 with TRBJ2-5; TRBD2 aligns across 10 bases. Germline CDR1 reads SGDLS; CDR2 reads YYNGEE. V lost 5 bases, J lost 1 base, and 17 bases stayed unmatched. This CDR3 comprises 19 residues. CDR3 sequence reads: CASRGMWEGLAGVQETQYF. The CDR3 DNA reads TGTGCCAGCAGAGGCATGTGGGAAGGTCTAGCGGGAGTCCAAGAGACCCAGTACTTC.

The genes are TRBV13 and TRBJ1-5; D remains unclear. The CDR3 covers 16 residues. V lost 5 bases to trimming and J lost 1 base, with 15 bases between them. Germline V gene lookup returns CDR1 PRHDT and CDR2 FYEKMQ (reference sequence). In DNA form, the CDR3 reads TGTGCCAGCAGCCGGGGTGGGGATGGGAGCAATCAGCCCCAGCATTTT. Protein sequence: CASSRGGDGSNQPQHF. Complete variable domain (other parts from reference TRBV13 and TRBJ1-5): AAGVIQSPRHLIKEKRETATLKCYPIPRHDTVYWYQQGPGQDPQFLISFYEKMQSDKGSIPDRFSAQQFSDYHSELNMSSLELGDSALYFCASSRGGDGSNQPQHFGDGTRLSIL.

The V and J genes are TRBV19 and TRBJ2-3; tentative D call: TRBD2 (6 bases). Trimming removed 3 bases at V and 2 bases at J, with 15 bases between. The germline V gene has CDR1 LNHDA and CDR2 SQIVND (reference sequence). The CDR3 sequence is 16 residues long. The CDR3 region has the DNA TGTGCCAGTAGTATGGCGGGAAGGGACCTCACAGATACGCAGTATTTT. Translation: CASSMAGRDLTDTQYF.

This clone showed up just a few times. This sequence joins TRBV7-9 and TRBJ2-3; D is ambiguous. The CDR3 is 12 amino acids. CDR1 and CDR2 from the germline V gene are SEHNR and FQNEAQ (reference sequence). V was shortened by 1 base and J by 4 bases, with 3 bases between the two germline ends. CDR3 coding DNA: TGTGCCAGCAGCTTAGTCCCAGATACGCAGTATTTT. Protein product: CASSLVPDTQYF.

The V gene is TRBV5-6, the J gene TRBJ2-7; 11 bases line up with TRBD2. This CDR3 is 16 amino acids long. Germline V CDR1 and CDR2: SGHDT, YYEEEE. V lost 4 bases and J lost 5; bases outside the gene matches: 11. CDR3 bases: TGTGCCAGCAGCCGAACAATAGCGGGGGGGCCCAACGAGCAGTACTTC. Translating it yields CASSRTIAGGPNEQYF.

The chain couples TRBV30 to TRBJ1-3; the D gene is possibly TRBD1 (6 bases). The CDR3 contains 13 residues. Trimming took 4 bases from V and 4 from J, leaving 11 bases between them. Germline V lookup: CDR1 GTSNPN, CDR2 SVGIG (reference sequence). The CDR3 DNA sequence: TGTGCCTGGAAGGGGGTATTGGGAAACACCATATATTTT. This gives the protein CAWKGVLGNTIYF.

This chain joins TRBV4-1 and TRBJ2-5; the D gene is possibly TRBD2 (5 bases). CDR1 and CDR2 from the germline V gene are MGHRA and YSYEKL. The CDR3 is made up of 14 amino acids. Trimming shortened V by 1 base and J by 7 bases, and 13 bases separated the two germline ends. In nucleotides, the CDR3 is TGCGCCAGCAGCCAAGTCGGGGAGCTGCGGACCCAGTACTTC. Its translation: CASSQVGELRTQYF.

The V call is TRBV7-9, the J call TRBJ2-7; 13 bases align to TRBD2. In germline, CDR1 is SEHNR, CDR2 FQNEAQ (reference sequence). V lost 4 bases, J lost 4 bases, and 16 bases stayed unmatched. The CDR3 runs 19 residues. CDR3 DNA: TGTGCCAGCAGCTCCCCTTACTCGGGACTAGCGGGGTCACGGTACGAGCAGTACTTC. This encodes CASSSPYSGLAGSRYEQYF. Full variable domain (outside the CDR3, taken from reference TRBV7-9 and TRBJ2-7): DTGVSQNPRHKITKRGQNVTFRCDPISEHNRLYWYRQTLGQGPEFLTYFQNEAQLEKSRLLSDRFSAERPKGSFSTLEIQRTEQGDSAMYLCASSSPYSGLAGSRYEQYFGPGTRLTVT.

Details on this clone: The limits of the CDR3 on the DNA are not certain, so only TCRdb's listed CDR3 is given. V is TRBV5-1 and J is TRBJ2-3; the table's D call, TRBD1, has no DNA check behind it. Germline CDR1 and CDR2: SGHRS and YFSETQ. The CDR3 length is 12 residues, termini included. CDR3: CASSFGTGNMYF.

The rearrangement uses TRBV15 and TRBJ2-5; D gene unclear. The germline V gene encodes CDR1 LNHNV and CDR2 YYDKDF (reference sequence). The CDR3 consists of 13 residues. Trimming left V 1 base short and J 5 bases short, with 8 bases between. Here the CDR3 reads CATSRGVEETQYF. In DNA, the CDR3 is TGTGCCACCAGCAGAGGGGTCGAGGAGACCCAGTACTTC. The variable domain in full, with the rest retrieved from reference TRBV15 and TRBJ2-5, is DAMVIQNPRYQVTQFGKPVTLSCSQTLNHNVMYWYQQKSSQAPKLLFHYYDKDFNNEADTPDNFQSRRPNTSFCFLDIRSPGLGDTAMYLCATSRGVEETQYFGPGTRLLVL.

This clone was found a few times. The gene calls are TRBV2 and TRBJ2-1; TRBD2 matches 7 bases. V shed 3 bases, J shed 11 bases, and the junction held 13 bases outside the gene matches. The CDR3 consists of 15 residues. Germline CDR1 reads SNHLY; CDR2 reads FYNNEI. The CDR3 spells CASSDVGLAELQQFF. For the CDR3, the DNA is TGTGCCAGCAGTGATGTAGGGCTAGCGGAGCTGCAGCAGTTCTTC.

The genes are TRBV5-1 and TRBJ2-7; TRBD2 aligns across 10 bases. The germline gives CDR1 SGHRS, CDR2 YFSETQ. J was trimmed by 4 bases and V by 2 bases; bases with no gene match: 3. The CDR3 is made up of 14 amino acids. The CDR3 sequence is CASSLSGRGYEQYF. DNA of the CDR3: TGCGCCAGCAGCTTAAGCGGGAGGGGATACGAGCAGTACTTC.

This clone was observed a few times. V usage is TRBV15 and J usage is TRBJ2-6; D may be TRBD1 (6 bases). Trimming removed 0 bases at V and 2 bases at J, with 14 bases between. Germline V gene data show CDR1 as LNHNV and CDR2 as YYDKDF (reference sequence). The CDR3 extends over 18 amino acids. The CDR3 loop reads CATSRDTTTGTGANVLTF. DNA for the CDR3: TGTGCCACCAGCAGAGACACCACCACAGGGACTGGGGCCAACGTCCTGACTTTC.

This chain uses TRBV9 with TRBJ2-1; 7 nucleotides line up with TRBD2. V shed 7 bases, J shed 7 bases, and the junction held 11 bases outside the gene matches. CDR1 is SGDLS, CDR2 YYNGEE, per germline. The CDR3 loop spans 14 amino acids. The CDR3 loop reads CASAPGGSKNEQFF. The CDR3 bases are TGTGCCAGCGCCCCCGGCGGGAGTAAGAATGAGCAGTTCTTC.

J is TRBJ1-1 and V is TRBV7-2; D is undetermined. Germline loops: CDR1 SGHTA, CDR2 FQGNSA. Trimming took off 4 bases at V and 4 bases at J, with 22 bases between the two ends. The CDR3 runs to 17 residues. The CDR3 reads CASSSTVNVGEGTEAFF. As DNA, the CDR3 is TGTGCCAGCAGCTCCACGGTGAACGTGGGCGAGGGCACTGAAGCTTTCTTT.

The chain combines TRBV5-6 with TRBJ1-6, with TRBD1 matching over 11 bases. With 4 bases clipped from V and 2 bases from J, the junction kept 5 bases outside the gene matches. CDR1 is SGHDT, CDR2 YYEEEE, per germline. The length of the CDR3 is 17 residues. In nucleotides, the CDR3 is TGTGCCAGCAGCCCAGGGACAGGGGGTACCTATAATTCACCCCTCCACTTT. Translated: CASSPGTGGTYNSPLHF.

V and J are TRBV13 and TRBJ2-3, with D perhaps TRBD1 (6 bases). The CDR3 contains 14 residues. V dropped 5 bases and J dropped 2 bases, with 11 bases sitting between them. The germline gives CDR1 PRHDT, CDR2 FYEKMQ (reference sequence). The DNA of the CDR3 is TGTGCCAGCAGCGCCCGGACAGACACAGATACGCAGTATTTT. Translated, it gives CASSARTDTDTQYF.

This clone has a single count. The genes are TRBV11-3 and TRBJ2-1, with 8 bases fitting TRBD2. V gave up 5 bases and J gave up 10 bases; unmatched junction bases: 13. The CDR3 runs 15 residues. Germline V gene lookup returns CDR1 SGHNT and CDR2 YENEEA. The CDR3 reads CASSPVDSGMQEQFF. CDR3 DNA sequence: TGTGCCAGCAGCCCAGTCGATAGCGGGATGCAGGAGCAGTTCTTC.

The chain uses TRBV30 and TRBJ2-1, with D possibly TRBD2 on 6 matching bases. The CDR3 length is 13 residues. The germline V gene encodes CDR1 GTSNPN and CDR2 SVGIG (reference sequence). V lost 0 bases, J lost 4 bases, and 7 bases lay in between. The CDR3 spells CAWSVAGYNEQFF. DNA of the CDR3: TGTGCCTGGAGTGTCGCGGGATACAATGAGCAGTTCTTC.

This chain links TRBV7-6 with TRBJ2-1, with 12 bases that match TRBD2. Looked up from germline, CDR1 is SGHVS and CDR2 is FNYEAQ. Germline trimming cut 5 bases from V and 2 bases from J; bases unmatched to any gene: 1. The length of the CDR3 is 15 residues. Written as DNA, the CDR3 is TGTGCCAGCAGCACTAGCGGGGGGCCCTACAATGAGCAGTTCTTC. Its translation: CASSTSGGPYNEQFF.

The chain has TRBV27 and TRBJ2-1, with TRBD2 matching over 9 bases. V lost 2 bases and J lost 8; bases outside the gene matches: 16. The CDR3 contains 18 residues. CDR1 MNHEY and CDR2 SMNVEV come from the germline V gene (reference sequence). In DNA form, the CDR3 reads TGTGCCAGCAGTTTACGCGGGTTGTCAGTTGCGGGAGGGCATGAGCAGTTCTTC. Translating gives CASSLRGLSVAGGHEQFF.